One sample yielded the 24 T cell receptor beta chains listed below, sequenced in a study of shared clonotypes between healthy human individuals (dated by TCRdb to between 2020 and 2021). Receptors were amplified or captured by the immunoSEQ multiplex PCR assay. The immuneACCESS repertoire file appears here via TCRdb, limited to in-frame rearrangements. These files lack a portion of the clones; in checked studies, under half of the deficit traces to unresolved V genes, and the cause of the others is not known. In all, the sample holds 90,000 to 120,000 clones, and about 70% of those were seen once. Roughly a quarter of the sample lies in the top ten. The sequencing sample was made of memory CD8+ T cells sorted from blood. The cell subset or site label for this specimen denotes: CD45RO+ cells pooled with CCR7-negative TemRA cells. The receptors here all came from a woman aged 25 to 39 in good health.

With respect to this clone: Being one base from a much bigger clone, this may be a read error. The rearrangement links TRBV29-1 to TRBJ1-4; 10 positions match TRBD1. The CDR3 consists of 13 residues. V lost 8 bases to trimming and J lost 10 bases; unmatched junction nucleotides: 10. Germline-derived CDR1 and CDR2 are SQVTM and ANQGSEA. CDR3 region: CSTGTGDFGKLFF. As DNA, the CDR3 is TGCAGCACGGGGACAGGGGATTTCGGAAAACTGTTTTTT.

The rearrangement joins TRBV6-4 to TRBJ2-2; 7 nucleotides match TRBD2. Germline V CDR1 and CDR2: MRHNA, SNTAGT. The J segment lost 4 bases and the V segment lost 0 bases, leaving 5 bases of the junction unmatched. The CDR3 covers 16 residues. The CDR3 DNA is TGTGCCAGCAGTGACTCGGCGGGGGAGGGCACCGGGGAGCTGTTTTTT. Translation gives CASSDSAGEGTGELFF.

The chain combines TRBV6-1 with TRBJ1-2; a possible D gene is TRBD1 (5 bases). The germline V gene has CDR1 MNHNS and CDR2 SASEGT. The CDR3 is made up of 14 amino acids. Trimming pared 3 bases from V and 7 bases from J, leaving 15 bases between. CDR3 DNA sequence: TGTGCCAGCAGTGAGGGGGGTGAACAAGGTGGCTACACCTTC. Its protein product is CASSEGGEQGGYTF.

This chain uses TRBV6-6 with TRBJ2-5; D is ambiguous. The J call may be mistaken, given a closer DNA end match to TRBJ2-7. Germline lookup yields CDR1 MNHNY and CDR2 SVGAGI (reference sequence). This CDR3 has 14 amino acids. Here the CDR3 reads CASSYVWDSYEQYF. CDR3 sequence (DNA): TGTGCCAGCAGTTACGTCTGGGACTCCTACGAGCAGTACTTC.

This chain connects TRBV11-2 to TRBJ1-1; D is unresolved. The CDR3 is 12 residues long. Germline lookup yields CDR1 SGHAT and CDR2 FQNNGV. Trimming stripped 1 base from V and 6 bases from J, with 6 bases between. CDR3 residues: CASSLVVAEAFF. CDR3 sequence (DNA): TGTGCCAGCAGCTTAGTCGTGGCTGAAGCTTTCTTT.

This clone was detected only once. The CDR3 region has the DNA TGTGCCAGCAGTCCGACAGGGATCCTAACCCAACACTACGAGCAGTACTTC. Translating it yields CASSPTGILTQHYEQYF. The chain joins TRBV28 to TRBJ2-7; the match to TRBD1 covers 7 bases. The length of the CDR3 is 17 residues. Germline CDR1 is MDHEN and CDR2 is SYDVKM. The V segment lost 5 bases and the J segment 3 bases; nucleotides outside the gene matches: 16.

The DNA for the CDR3 is TGTGCCAGCAGCGTAGCTATCTCAAGGGAGAGGGAAGATACGCAGTATTTT. This encodes CASSVAISREREDTQYF. V is TRBV9 and J is TRBJ2-3, with D maybe TRBD2 (5 bases). The CDR3 loop spans 17 amino acids. CDR1 and CDR2 from the germline V gene are SGDLS and YYNGEE. Trimming pared 0 bases from V and 5 bases from J, leaving 19 bases between.

This chain links TRBV20-1 with TRBJ1-2; no clear D. Germline-derived CDR1 and CDR2 are DFQATT and SNEGSKA (reference sequence). The V gene lost 5 bases and the J gene lost 5 bases, with 3 bases spanning the gap. This CDR3 is 9 amino acids long. The CDR3 coding sequence is TGCAGTGCTGTATATGGCTACACCTTC. Protein: CSAVYGYTF.

V and J are TRBV4-1 and TRBJ1-1, with D possibly matching TRBD1 (6 bases). The V end was cut by 1 base, the J end by 5 bases, with 17 bases between. Germline assignment: CDR1 MGHRA and CDR2 YSYEKL. The CDR3 spans 16 residues. CDR3 amino acids: CASSQVRPGERTEAFF. The CDR3 DNA follows: TGCGCCAGCAGCCAAGTGCGGCCAGGGGAAAGGACTGAAGCTTTCTTT.

V and J are TRBV11-2 and TRBJ2-3; 8 bases are shared with TRBD2. Germline assignment: CDR1 SGHAT and CDR2 FQNNGV. V lost 5 bases and J lost 5; bases outside the gene matches: 9. The CDR3 extends over 15 amino acids. The CDR3: CASSPGGGVGDTQYF. The DNA of the CDR3 is TGTGCCAGCAGCCCGGGGGGGGGAGTTGGAGATACGCAGTATTTT.

In this sample, this clone turned up a few times. The chain combines TRBV5-4 with TRBJ2-7; possibly TRBD1 for D (6 bases). Looked up from germline, CDR1 is SGHNT and CDR2 is YYREEE (reference sequence). With 4 bases removed from V and 0 bases from J, the gap between germline ends came to 11 bases. CDR3 length: 14 amino acids. The CDR3 region is CASSPRDTSYEQYF. For the CDR3, the DNA is TGTGCCAGCAGCCCCCGGGACACCTCCTACGAGCAGTACTTC.

This chain connects TRBV5-1 to TRBJ1-2; D unclear. V lost 2 bases, J lost 4 bases, and 18 bases lay in between. The CDR3 length is 16 residues. Germline loops: CDR1 SGHRS, CDR2 YFSETQ. The CDR3 coding sequence is TGCGCCAGCAGCTTCCTTCCCGGACCGGTTTTCTATGGCTACACCTTC. The encoded protein is CASSFLPGPVFYGYTF.

This clone was observed a few times. The V and J genes are TRBV11-2 and TRBJ2-7, with 9 positions matching TRBD1. The CDR3 has 17 amino acids. The germline CDR1 and CDR2 sequences are SGHAT and FQNNGV. J lost 3 bases, V lost 5 bases, and 14 bases had no gene match. In DNA form, the CDR3 reads TGTGCCAGCAGCACCCGGTGGACAGGGGCAGGAGTCTACGAGCAGTACTTC. Amino acid sequence: CASSTRWTGAGVYEQYF.

The CDR3 spells CAWSEVGAHCGYTF. Written as DNA, the CDR3 is TGTGCCTGGAGTGAAGTGGGGGCGCACTGTGGCTACACCTTC. The chain links TRBV30 to TRBJ1-2; D perhaps matches TRBD1 (6 bases). This CDR3 is built from 14 residues. Germline V gene sequence: CDR1 GTSNPN, CDR2 SVGIG (reference sequence). Trimming took 1 base from V and 7 from J, leaving 16 bases between them.

The V gene is TRBV25-1, the J gene TRBJ2-5; TRBD2 matches at 12 bases. Germline-derived CDR1 and CDR2 are MGHDK and SYGVNS. The CDR3 is 17 residues long. V lost 8 bases to trimming and J lost 5 bases; unmatched junction nucleotides: 15. The CDR3 here is CASGTLGLAGIMETQYF. As DNA, the CDR3 is TGTGCCAGCGGGACCCTTGGACTAGCGGGGATCATGGAGACCCAGTACTTC.

The table lists this clone with many counts. The chain recombines TRBV6-5 with TRBJ2-7, with D tentatively TRBD1 or TRBD2 (5 bases each). The length of the CDR3 is 13 residues. V was cut by 0 bases and J by 7 bases, with 10 bases left in between. Germline-derived CDR1 and CDR2 are MNHEY and SVGAGI. CDR3 in DNA: TGTGCCAGCAGTTACTCGGGACGGTCGGAGCAGTACTTC. Translating it yields CASSYSGRSEQYF.

This sequence joins TRBV28 and TRBJ2-7; 10 positions match TRBD2. Trimming cost V 6 bases and J 0 bases; bases outside gene matches: 5. CDR1 and CDR2 from the germline V gene are MDHEN and SYDVKM. The CDR3 extends over 15 amino acids. DNA for the CDR3: TGTGCCAGCAGACGAAGGACTAGCGGCTCCTACGAGCAGTACTTC. This sequence encodes CASRRRTSGSYEQYF. The full variable domain, with the rest looked up from reference TRBV28 and TRBJ2-7, is DVKVTQSSRYLVKRTGEKVFLECVQDMDHENMFWYRQDPGLGLRLIYFSYDVKMKEKGDIPEGYSVSREKKERFSLILESASTNQTSMYLCASRRRTSGSYEQYFGPGTRLTVT.

The V and J genes are TRBV29-1 and TRBJ1-3, with 7 bases lining up with TRBD1. Germline V gene lookup returns CDR1 SQVTM and CDR2 ANQGSEA. J was trimmed by 4 bases and V by 5 bases; bases with no gene match: 8. This CDR3 region has 14 residues. For the CDR3, the DNA is TGCAGCGTTTCACTTACAGGGGCCGGAAACACCATATATTTT. Translating it yields CSVSLTGAGNTIYF.

Notes on this clone: Different DNA sequences within this sample yield the same CDR3. This chain joins TRBV10-3 and TRBJ2-1, with TRBD2 identical over 9 bases. Germline lookup yields CDR1 ENHRY and CDR2 SYGVKD. The ends lost 0 bases at V and 5 bases at J; junction bases unmatched: 8. CDR3 size: 17 residues. The CDR3, as DNA: TGTGCCATCAGTGAGTCGAAGGCTAGCGGGGACAACAATGAGCAGTTCTTC. Its translation is CAISESKASGDNNEQFF.

This clone was seen a few times. V and J are TRBV18 and TRBJ1-2; 8 positions agree with TRBD1. J lost 9 bases, V lost 4 bases, and 10 bases had no gene match. Germline CDR1 and CDR2: KGHSH and LQKENI. CDR3 length: 14 amino acids. CDR3 nucleotide sequence: TGTGCCAGCTCACAAACCGGTGACAGGGGTCGCTACACCTTC. As protein: CASSQTGDRGRYTF.

This clone was detected ten times or more. The V gene is TRBV4-2, the J gene TRBJ1-5; the match to TRBD1 covers 7 bases. This CDR3 is 15 amino acids long. V lost 5 bases and J lost 2; bases outside the gene matches: 6. CDR1 and CDR2 (germline): LGHNA, YNFKEQ. The CDR3 loop is CASSSTGSGNQPQHF. For the CDR3, the DNA is TGTGCCAGCAGCTCGACAGGGTCAGGCAATCAGCCCCAGCATTTT.

V is TRBV27 and J is TRBJ2-2; 14 positions agree with TRBD2. Germline assignment: CDR1 MNHEY and CDR2 SMNVEV (reference sequence). The CDR3 extends over 16 amino acids. Unmatched junction bases numbered 4, after V lost 5 bases and J lost 5 bases. The DNA of the CDR3 is TGTGCCAGCAGTAGGGGACTAGCGGGAGTTACCGGGGAGCTGTTTTTT. This encodes CASSRGLAGVTGELFF.

To note about this clone: Possible read error: a much larger clone is one base away. Other DNA sequences in the same sample also yield this CDR3. This chain uses TRBV29-1 with TRBJ2-7; D perhaps matches TRBD2 (5 bases). Per germline, CDR1 SQVTM and CDR2 ANQGSEA. The CDR3 sequence is 14 residues long. The CDR3 DNA follows: TGTAGCGTTCTGTTAACAGATCCTGTCTACGAGCAGTACTTC. Translation gives CSVLLTDPVYEQYF.

The table lists this clone with a count of one. The gene calls are TRBV5-1 and TRBJ2-5; TRBD2 is a possible D gene (6 bases). In germline, CDR1 is SGHRS, CDR2 YFSETQ. The CDR3 spans 14 residues. Between the trimmed V and J ends, which lost 6 bases and 3 bases, there was a span of 15 bases. The CDR3 spells CASTPGGEEETQYF. Here the CDR3 DNA reads TGCGCCAGCACCCCCGGGGGTGAGGAAGAGACCCAGTACTTC. Full variable domain (rest looked up from reference TRBV5-1 and TRBJ2-5): KAGVTQTPRYLIKTRGQQVTLSCSPISGHRSVSWYQQTPGQGLQFLFEYFSETQRNKGNFPGRFSGRQFSNSRSEMNVSTLELGDSALYLCASTPGGEEETQYFGPGTRLLVL.